The 20 T cell receptor beta chains presented below share a single source sample, sequenced in a study of Ad26.COV2.S vaccination and SARS-CoV-2 variants. Treatment defined: some 20 received Ad26.COV2.S at low or high dose, single or two shots; about 5 received placebo; per-sample allocation not given. The samples date from day 63 after the first vaccine or placebo injection. Sequencing was performed with immunoSEQ multiplex PCR; in TCRdb, only in-frame clones are kept and a portion is missing. There are 350,000 to 450,000 clones in the sample; 89% occur only once, and around 1.9% lies in the top ten. The specimen was peripheral blood, collected in a trial of Ad26.COV2.S vaccine versus placebo. These receptors originate from a person between 18 and 65 years old who received the Ad26.COV2.S COVID-19 vaccine or a placebo.

In the case of this clone: Other DNA sequences in this specimen translate into the identical CDR3. The V call is TRBV19, the J call TRBJ2-3, with TRBD2 matching 7 bases. There are 15 residues in the CDR3. Germline V gene data show CDR1 as LNHDA and CDR2 as SQIVND (reference sequence). After removal of 1 base from V and 3 bases from J, the junction contained 4 bases not matched to a gene. The CDR3 DNA reads as TGTGCCAGTAGTATAGTAGGCGGGAGTACAGATACGCAGTATTTT. It encodes CASSIVGGSTDTQYF.

This chain uses TRBV6-2 or TRBV6-3 with TRBJ2-7; 11 positions agree with TRBD1. This CDR3 region has 16 residues. The J segment lost 2 bases and the V segment lost 7 bases, leaving 10 bases of the junction unmatched. Germline V gene lookup returns CDR1 MNHEY and CDR2 SVGEGT. In DNA, the CDR3 is TGTGCCAGCAATTATCCGCTGGGACAGGGGGCCTACGAGCAGTACTTC. Translation: CASNYPLGQGAYEQYF.

The chain recombines TRBV5-6 with TRBJ2-7; 7 bases are a match to TRBD2. Germline V gives CDR1 SGHDT, CDR2 YYEEEE. V gave up 0 bases and J gave up 2 bases; unmatched junction bases: 11. CDR3 size: 17 residues. The CDR3: CASSLGGRGGSAYEQYF. For the CDR3, the DNA is TGTGCCAGCAGCTTGGGTGGTCGTGGCGGGAGCGCCTACGAGCAGTACTTC.

V gene TRBV6-5 combines with J gene TRBJ2-5; D might be TRBD1 or TRBD2, each matching 6 bases. The CDR3 runs 14 residues. V gave up 7 bases and J gave up 4 bases, with 16 bases separating them. CDR1 is MNHEY, CDR2 SVGAGI, per germline. The CDR3 DNA reads TGTGCCAGCACCCTGGGGGGCCTCCGAGAGACCCAGTACTTC. The encoded protein is CASTLGGLRETQYF.

The chain combines TRBV10-2 with TRBJ1-1; no clear D. The CDR3 spans 12 residues. The germline V and J ends were trimmed by 5 bases and 0 bases, with 4 bases remaining between them. Germline V gives CDR1 WSHSY, CDR2 SAAADI. The CDR3 DNA reads as TGCGCCAGCAGTCACCTGAACACTGAAGCTTTCTTT. Translating gives CASSHLNTEAFF.

The genes are TRBV11-3 and TRBJ2-1; D might be TRBD1 (6 bases). Germline V lookup: CDR1 SGHNT, CDR2 YENEEA. The CDR3 is 13 residues long. Trimming stripped 2 bases from V and 4 bases from J, with 6 bases between. The CDR3 DNA follows: TGTGCCAGCAGCTTACAGGGGTACAATGAGCAGTTCTTC. It encodes CASSLQGYNEQFF.

The chain has TRBV5-1 and TRBJ1-1, with D uncertain. The germline gives CDR1 SGHRS, CDR2 YFSETQ. The CDR3 covers 13 residues. V gave up 4 bases and J gave up 4 bases, with 11 bases separating them. CDR3 loop: CASSLDGTTEAFF. The CDR3 DNA reads as TGCGCCAGCAGCCTGGACGGTACCACTGAAGCTTTCTTT.

The count of this clone is one. This chain joins TRBV5-5 and TRBJ2-7, with TRBD2 matching over 10 bases. V was clipped by 3 bases and J by 11 bases; unmatched bases: 11. The germline V gene has CDR1 SGHKS and CDR2 YYEKEE (reference sequence). The CDR3 extends over 14 amino acids. This CDR3 reads CASSYSGTSEIKYF. Here the CDR3 DNA reads TGTGCCAGCAGCTACTCCGGGACTAGCGAAATAAAGTACTTC. The full variable domain, with the rest looked up from reference TRBV5-5 and TRBJ2-7, is DAGVTQSPTHLIKTRGQQVTLRCSPISGHKSVSWYQQVLGQGPQFIFQYYEKEERGRGNFPDRFSARQFPNYSSELNVNALLLGDSALYLCASSYSGTSEIKYFGPGTRLTVT.

The CDR3 reads CASSPLTSGRSTDTQYF. CDR3 bases: TGTGCCAGCTCACCCCTGACTAGCGGGAGATCAACAGATACGCAGTATTTT. This rearrangement joins TRBV18 to TRBJ2-3; 12 bases line up with TRBD2. From germline, CDR1 is KGHSH and CDR2 LQKENI. V lost 3 bases, J lost 3 bases, and 7 bases stayed unmatched. The CDR3 loop spans 17 amino acids.

The chain has TRBV6-6 and TRBJ2-5; TRBD1 matches at 11 bases. This CDR3 spans 17 amino acids. CDR1 and CDR2 (germline): MNHNY, SVGAGI (reference sequence). J gave up 1 base and V 8 bases, and 12 bases lay outside the gene matches. Written as DNA, the CDR3 is TGTGCCAGCGGTCGGGGTAGGACAGGGGGCTCCCAAGAGACCCAGTACTTC. It encodes CASGRGRTGGSQETQYF.

The chain joins TRBV4-2 to TRBJ2-3; 12 bases match TRBD1. The trim removed 0 bases at V and 7 bases at J, leaving 5 bases unmatched. CDR1 and CDR2 (germline): LGHNA, YNFKEQ. CDR3 size: 16 residues. CDR3 protein: CASSQDGTGGLYTQYF. For the CDR3, the DNA is TGTGCCAGCAGCCAAGATGGGACAGGGGGCTTGTATACGCAGTATTTT.

This chain connects TRBV11-2 to TRBJ2-7; D possibly uses TRBD1 or TRBD2 (5 bases each). Germline loops: CDR1 SGHAT, CDR2 FQNNGV. The length of the CDR3 is 13 residues. The V gene lost 5 bases and the J gene lost 2 bases, with 10 bases spanning the gap. Here the CDR3 reads CASSMGVAYEQYF. The CDR3 DNA is TGTGCCAGCAGCATGGGGGTAGCCTACGAGCAGTACTTC.

V usage is TRBV3-1 (or the pseudogene TRBV3-2) and J usage is TRBJ2-2; D might be TRBD1 (6 bases). Germline V gene lookup returns CDR1 LGHDT and CDR2 YNNKEL (reference sequence). The CDR3 extends over 16 amino acids. V shed 4 bases and J shed 8 bases, with 20 bases lying between them. The CDR3 protein is CASSLTGTFRRGELFF. The CDR3 region has the DNA TGTGCCAGCAGCCTCACCGGGACATTTCGAAGAGGGGAGCTGTTTTTT.

V is TRBV4-3 and J is TRBJ2-1, with 10 bases that match TRBD2. Per the germline V gene, CDR1 is LGHNA and CDR2 is YSLEER. With 4 bases clipped from V and 4 bases from J, the junction kept 4 bases outside the gene matches. CDR3 length: 15 residues. The CDR3 DNA reads TGCGCCAGCAGCCGAGGACTAGCGGATTACAATGAGCAGTTCTTC. Translating it yields CASSRGLADYNEQFF.

V is TRBV6-5 and J is TRBJ2-3; TRBD1 matches 9 bases. Trimming took 6 bases from V and 5 from J; bases not matched to a gene: 6. The CDR3 extends over 14 amino acids. CDR1 MNHEY and CDR2 SVGAGI come from the germline V gene. CDR3 DNA sequence: TGTGCCAGCAGAGCCCCGGGACAGGGAGATACGCAGTATTTT. Translated, it gives CASRAPGQGDTQYF.

The chain is built from TRBV10-1 and TRBJ2-5; TRBD2 might be the D (6 bases). Germline-derived CDR1 and CDR2 are WNHNN and SYGVQD (reference sequence). V shed 0 bases and J shed 1 base, with 12 bases lying between them. CDR3 length: 16 residues. The CDR3 bases are TGCGCCAGCAGTGAGTCGTATCCTAGCGCCCAAGAGACCCAGTACTTC. Translating it yields CASSESYPSAQETQYF.

The gene calls are TRBV6-4 and TRBJ1-5, with TRBD1 matching 11 bases. Germline values: CDR1 MRHNA, CDR2 SNTAGT. The junction had 7 bases not matched to a gene; V was cut back by 6 bases and J by 0 bases. This CDR3 is built from 17 residues. CDR3 amino acids: CASSPGQGGYSNQPQHF. As DNA, the CDR3 is TGTGCCAGCAGCCCGGGACAGGGGGGATATAGCAATCAGCCCCAGCATTTT.

The V and J genes are TRBV28 and TRBJ1-4, with 9 bases identical to TRBD1. The CDR3 is 15 amino acids. From germline, CDR1 is MDHEN and CDR2 SYDVKM. V shed 4 bases, J shed 8 bases, and the junction held 8 bases outside the gene matches. CDR3 protein: CASSYRGRGAEKLFF. The CDR3 bases are TGTGCCAGCAGTTACAGGGGGCGCGGGGCAGAAAAACTGTTTTTT.

CDR3: CASSPRTDGYGYTF. The CDR3 DNA follows: TGCGCCAGCAGCCCGCGAACGGACGGCTATGGCTACACCTTC. This sequence joins TRBV5-1 and TRBJ1-2; D is ambiguous. V shed 4 bases and J shed 4 bases, with 14 bases lying between them. There are 14 residues in the CDR3. Germline V lookup: CDR1 SGHRS, CDR2 YFSETQ.

V is TRBV15 and J is TRBJ2-7; 7 bases fit TRBD1. This CDR3 has 13 residues. Germline V gene sequence: CDR1 LNHNV, CDR2 YYDKDF (reference sequence). J lost 6 bases, V lost 5 bases, and 7 bases had no gene match. The CDR3 region is CATSVRQGSEQYF. DNA for the CDR3: TGTGCCACCAGCGTACGACAGGGCAGCGAGCAGTACTTC.